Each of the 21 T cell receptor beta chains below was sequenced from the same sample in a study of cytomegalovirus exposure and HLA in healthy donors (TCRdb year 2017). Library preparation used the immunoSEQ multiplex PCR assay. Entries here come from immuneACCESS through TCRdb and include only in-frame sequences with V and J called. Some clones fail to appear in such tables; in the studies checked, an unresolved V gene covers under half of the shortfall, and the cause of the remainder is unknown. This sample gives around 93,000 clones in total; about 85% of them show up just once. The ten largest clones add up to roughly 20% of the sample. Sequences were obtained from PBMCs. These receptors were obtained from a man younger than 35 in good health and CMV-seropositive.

The CDR3 DNA sequence: TGTGCCAGCTCACCAAACTCCGGGACAGGACACGGGACCCAGTACTTC. Protein product: CASSPNSGTGHGTQYF. This chain connects TRBV18 to TRBJ2-5; 8 bases align to TRBD1. With 2 bases clipped from V and 7 bases from J, the junction kept 12 bases outside the gene matches. The CDR3 has 16 residues. Germline V CDR1 and CDR2: KGHSH, LQKENI.

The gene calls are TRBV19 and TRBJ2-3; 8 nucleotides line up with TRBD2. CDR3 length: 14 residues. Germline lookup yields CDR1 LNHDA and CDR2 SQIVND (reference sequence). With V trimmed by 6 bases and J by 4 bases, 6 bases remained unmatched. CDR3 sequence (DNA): TGTGCCAGTAGAGTATCGGGGGGGGCAGATACGCAGTATTTT. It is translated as CASRVSGGADTQYF.

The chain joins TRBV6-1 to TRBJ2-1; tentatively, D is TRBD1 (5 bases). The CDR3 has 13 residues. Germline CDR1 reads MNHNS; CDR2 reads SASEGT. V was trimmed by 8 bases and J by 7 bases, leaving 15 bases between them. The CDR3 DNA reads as TGTGCCAGCGCTCCTCCAGGGTGGAATGAGCAGTTCTTC. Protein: CASAPPGWNEQFF.

Written as DNA, the CDR3 is TGTGCCAGCAGTGAAGCTATACTAGCGGGAGGGCCTCCTGGGGAGCTGTTTTTT. It encodes CASSEAILAGGPPGELFF. The chain couples TRBV2 to TRBJ2-2, with 13 bases lining up with TRBD2. J gave up 8 bases and V 0 bases, and 9 bases lay outside the gene matches. This CDR3 is 18 amino acids long. Germline V gene data show CDR1 as SNHLY and CDR2 as FYNNEI.

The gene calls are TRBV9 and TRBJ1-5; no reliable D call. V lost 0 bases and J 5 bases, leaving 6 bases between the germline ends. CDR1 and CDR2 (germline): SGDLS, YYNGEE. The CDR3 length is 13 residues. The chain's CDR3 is CASSVDGDQPQHF. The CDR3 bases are TGTGCCAGCAGCGTAGACGGGGATCAGCCCCAGCATTTT.

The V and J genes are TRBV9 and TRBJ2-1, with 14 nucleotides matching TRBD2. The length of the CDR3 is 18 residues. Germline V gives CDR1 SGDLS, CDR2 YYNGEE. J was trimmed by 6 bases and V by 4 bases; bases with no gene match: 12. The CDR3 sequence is CASSPQAGTSGSVNEQFF. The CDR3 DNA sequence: TGTGCCAGCAGCCCGCAAGCCGGGACTAGCGGGAGTGTCAATGAGCAGTTCTTC.

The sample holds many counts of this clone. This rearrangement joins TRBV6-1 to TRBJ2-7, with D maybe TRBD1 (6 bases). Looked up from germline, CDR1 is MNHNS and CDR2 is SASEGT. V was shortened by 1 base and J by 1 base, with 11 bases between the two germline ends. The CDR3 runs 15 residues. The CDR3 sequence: CASSEDRDQSYEQYF. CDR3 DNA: TGTGCCAGCAGTGAAGACAGGGACCAATCCTACGAGCAGTACTTC.

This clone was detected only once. In DNA form, the CDR3 reads TGTGCCAGCTCACCTGGACCGACAGACAATCAGCCCCAGCATTTT. Protein sequence: CASSPGPTDNQPQHF. This sequence joins TRBV18 and TRBJ1-5, with a tentative D call TRBD1 (5 bases). Trimming pared 3 bases from V and 3 bases from J, leaving 12 bases between. Germline loops: CDR1 KGHSH, CDR2 LQKENI. There are 15 residues in the CDR3.

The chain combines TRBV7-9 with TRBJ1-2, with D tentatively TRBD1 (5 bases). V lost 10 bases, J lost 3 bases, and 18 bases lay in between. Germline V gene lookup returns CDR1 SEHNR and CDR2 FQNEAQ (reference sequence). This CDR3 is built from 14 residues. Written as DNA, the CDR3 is TGTGCCACTCTCCTCCTGGGGCGCGACTATGGCTACACCTTC. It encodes CATLLLGRDYGYTF.

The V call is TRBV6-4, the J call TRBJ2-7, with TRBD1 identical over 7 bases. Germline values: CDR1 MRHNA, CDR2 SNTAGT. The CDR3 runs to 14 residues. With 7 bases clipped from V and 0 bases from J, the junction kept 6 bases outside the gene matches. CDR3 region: CASTGQDCSYEQYF. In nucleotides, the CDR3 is TGTGCCAGCACTGGACAGGATTGCTCCTACGAGCAGTACTTC.

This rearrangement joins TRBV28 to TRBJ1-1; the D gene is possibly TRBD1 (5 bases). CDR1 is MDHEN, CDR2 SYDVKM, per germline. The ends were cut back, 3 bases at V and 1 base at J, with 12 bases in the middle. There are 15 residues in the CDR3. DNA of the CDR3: TGTGCCAGCAGTTTTGGGAAAACAGGGAACACTGAAGCTTTCTTT. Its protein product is CASSFGKTGNTEAFF.

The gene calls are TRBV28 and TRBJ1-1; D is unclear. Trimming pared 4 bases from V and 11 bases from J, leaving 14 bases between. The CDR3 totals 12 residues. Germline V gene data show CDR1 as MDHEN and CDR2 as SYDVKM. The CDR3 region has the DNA TGTGCCAGCAGTTCCCCGACCTCGAGGGCTTTCTTT. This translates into CASSSPTSRAFF.

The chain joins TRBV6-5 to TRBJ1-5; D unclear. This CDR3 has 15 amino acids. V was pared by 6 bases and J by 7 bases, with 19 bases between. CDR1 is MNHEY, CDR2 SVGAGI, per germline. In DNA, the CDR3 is TGTGCCAGCAGCCAAACTTACAGAACGGAACAGCCCCAGCATTTT. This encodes CASSQTYRTEQPQHF.

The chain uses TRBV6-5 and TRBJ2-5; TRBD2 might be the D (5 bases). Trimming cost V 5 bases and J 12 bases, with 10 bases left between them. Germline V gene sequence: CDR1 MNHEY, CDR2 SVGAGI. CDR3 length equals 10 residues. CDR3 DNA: TGTGCCAGCAGTCTCGGACTCGAGTACTTC. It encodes CASSLGLEYF.

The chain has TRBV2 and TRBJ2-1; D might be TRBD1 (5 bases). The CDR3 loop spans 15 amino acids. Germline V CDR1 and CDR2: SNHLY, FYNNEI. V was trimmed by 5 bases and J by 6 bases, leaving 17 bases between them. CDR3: CASSPTIDRSNEQFF. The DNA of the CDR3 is TGTGCCAGCAGTCCAACCATAGACAGAAGCAATGAGCAGTTCTTC.

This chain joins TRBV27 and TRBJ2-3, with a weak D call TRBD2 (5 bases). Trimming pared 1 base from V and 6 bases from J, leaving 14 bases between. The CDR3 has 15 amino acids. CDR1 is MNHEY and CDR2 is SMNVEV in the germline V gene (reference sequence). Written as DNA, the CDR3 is TGTGCCAGCAGTTTATGGGGAAGGACTGAGGATACGCAGTATTTT. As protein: CASSLWGRTEDTQYF.

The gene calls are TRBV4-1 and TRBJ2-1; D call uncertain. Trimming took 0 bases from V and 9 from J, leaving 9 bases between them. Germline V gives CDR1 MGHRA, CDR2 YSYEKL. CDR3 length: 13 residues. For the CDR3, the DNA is TGCGCCAGCAGCCAAGATATCCGTCTTGAGCAGTTCTTC. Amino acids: CASSQDIRLEQFF.

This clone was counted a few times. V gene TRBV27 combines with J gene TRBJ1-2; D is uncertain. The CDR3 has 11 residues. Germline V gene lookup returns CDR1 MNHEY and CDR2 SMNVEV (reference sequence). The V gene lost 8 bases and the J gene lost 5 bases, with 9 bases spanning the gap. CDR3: CASGRGYGYTF. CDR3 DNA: TGTGCCAGCGGGCGGGGATATGGCTACACCTTC.

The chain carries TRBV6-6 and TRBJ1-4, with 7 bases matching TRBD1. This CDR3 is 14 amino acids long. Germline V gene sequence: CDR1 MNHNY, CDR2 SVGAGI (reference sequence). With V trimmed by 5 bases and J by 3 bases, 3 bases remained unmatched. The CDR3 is CASSLRGANEKLFF. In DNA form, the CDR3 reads TGTGCCAGCAGTCTCAGGGGGGCTAATGAAAAACTGTTTTTT.

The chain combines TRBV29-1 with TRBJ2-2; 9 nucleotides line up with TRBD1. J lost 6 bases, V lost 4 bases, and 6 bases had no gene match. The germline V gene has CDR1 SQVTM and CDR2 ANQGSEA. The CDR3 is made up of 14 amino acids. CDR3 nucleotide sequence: TGCAGCGTTGGCGTACGACAGGGGGCCGGGGAGCTGTTTTTT. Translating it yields CSVGVRQGAGELFF.

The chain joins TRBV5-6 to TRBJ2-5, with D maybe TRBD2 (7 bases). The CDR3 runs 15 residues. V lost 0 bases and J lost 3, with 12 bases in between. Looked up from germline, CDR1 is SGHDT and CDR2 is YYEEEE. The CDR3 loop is CASSLVGGGKETQYF. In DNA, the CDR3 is TGTGCCAGCAGCTTGGTAGGGGGAGGGAAAGAGACCCAGTACTTC.